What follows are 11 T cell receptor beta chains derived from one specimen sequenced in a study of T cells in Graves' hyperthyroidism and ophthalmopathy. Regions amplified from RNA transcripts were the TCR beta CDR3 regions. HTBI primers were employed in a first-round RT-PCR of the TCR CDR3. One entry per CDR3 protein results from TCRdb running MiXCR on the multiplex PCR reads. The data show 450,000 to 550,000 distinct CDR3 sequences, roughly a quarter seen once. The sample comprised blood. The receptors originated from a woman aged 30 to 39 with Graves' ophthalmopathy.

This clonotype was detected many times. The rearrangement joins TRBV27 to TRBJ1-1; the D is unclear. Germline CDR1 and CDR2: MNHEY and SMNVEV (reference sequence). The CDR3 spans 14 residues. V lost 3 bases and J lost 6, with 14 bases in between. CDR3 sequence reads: CASSFPGLWPEAFF. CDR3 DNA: TGTGCCAGCAGTTTCCCCGGACTCTGGCCTGAAGCTTTCTTT.

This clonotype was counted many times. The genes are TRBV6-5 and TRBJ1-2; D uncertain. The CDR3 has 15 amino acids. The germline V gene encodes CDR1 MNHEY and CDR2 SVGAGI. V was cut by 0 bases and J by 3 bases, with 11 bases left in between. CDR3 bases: TGTGCCAGCAGTTACTCCCCGTCCTGGGACTATGGCTACACCTTC. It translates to CASSYSPSWDYGYTF.

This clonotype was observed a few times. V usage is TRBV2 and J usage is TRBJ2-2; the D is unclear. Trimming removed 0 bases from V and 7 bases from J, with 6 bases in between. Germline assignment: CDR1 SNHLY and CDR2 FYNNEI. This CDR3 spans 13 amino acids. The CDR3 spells CASSEARNGELFF. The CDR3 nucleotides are TGTGCCAGCAGTGAAGCGCGAAACGGGGAGCTGTTTTTT.

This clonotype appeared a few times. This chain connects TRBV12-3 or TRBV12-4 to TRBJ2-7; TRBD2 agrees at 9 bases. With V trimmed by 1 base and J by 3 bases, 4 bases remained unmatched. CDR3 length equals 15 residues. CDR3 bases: TGTGCCAGCAGTTTAGGGGCTAGCGGGATCTACGAGCAGTACTTC. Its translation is CASSLGASGIYEQYF.

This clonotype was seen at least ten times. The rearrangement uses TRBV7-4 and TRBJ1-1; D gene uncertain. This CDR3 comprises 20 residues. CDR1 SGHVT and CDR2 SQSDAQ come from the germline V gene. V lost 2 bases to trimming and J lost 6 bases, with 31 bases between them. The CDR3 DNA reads TGTGCCAGCAGCTTATATGCCCCAACATACGCCCTACGCCACGGGGCTGAAGCTTTCTTT. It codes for CASSLYAPTYALRHGAEAFF.

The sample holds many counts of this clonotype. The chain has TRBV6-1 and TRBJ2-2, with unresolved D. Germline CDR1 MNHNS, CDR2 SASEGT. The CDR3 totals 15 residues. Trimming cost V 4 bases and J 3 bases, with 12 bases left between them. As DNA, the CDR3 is TGTGCCAGCAGTGTCTACTTAACGGACACCGGGGAGCTGTTTTTT. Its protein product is CASSVYLTDTGELFF.

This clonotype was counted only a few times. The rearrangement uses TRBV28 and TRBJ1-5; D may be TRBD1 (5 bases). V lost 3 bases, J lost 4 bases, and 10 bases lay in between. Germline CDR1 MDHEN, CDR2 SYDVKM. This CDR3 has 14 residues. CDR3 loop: CASSLPGTNQPQHF. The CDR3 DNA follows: TGTGCCAGCAGTTTGCCAGGGACGAATCAGCCCCAGCATTTT. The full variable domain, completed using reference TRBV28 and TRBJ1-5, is DVKVTQSSRYLVKRTGEKVFLECVQDMDHENMFWYRQDPGLGLRLIYFSYDVKMKEKGDIPEGYSVSREKKERFSLILESASTNQTSMYLCASSLPGTNQPQHFGDGTRLSIL.

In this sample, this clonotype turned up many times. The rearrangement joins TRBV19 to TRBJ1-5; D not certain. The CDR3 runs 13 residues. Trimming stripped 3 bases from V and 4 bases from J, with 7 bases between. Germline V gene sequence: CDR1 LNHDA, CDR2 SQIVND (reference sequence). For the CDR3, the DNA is TGTGCCAGTAGTATCAGTCAGAATCAGCCCCAGCATTTT. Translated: CASSISQNQPQHF.

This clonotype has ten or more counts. DNA for the CDR3: TGTGCCAGCAGCCCTGAGATTAGCTCCTACGAGCAGTACTTC. Translated: CASSPEISSYEQYF. The rearrangement joins TRBV27 to TRBJ2-7; no clear D. V lost 6 bases and J lost 0, with 12 bases in between. CDR1 MNHEY and CDR2 SMNVEV come from the germline V gene (reference sequence). The length of the CDR3 is 14 residues.

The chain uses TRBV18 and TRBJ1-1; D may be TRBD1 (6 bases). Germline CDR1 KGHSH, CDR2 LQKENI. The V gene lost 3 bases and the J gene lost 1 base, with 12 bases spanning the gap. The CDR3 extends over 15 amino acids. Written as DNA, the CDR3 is TGTGCCAGCTCACCTGAGACAGGTTCGAACACTGAAGCTTTCTTT. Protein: CASSPETGSNTEAFF.

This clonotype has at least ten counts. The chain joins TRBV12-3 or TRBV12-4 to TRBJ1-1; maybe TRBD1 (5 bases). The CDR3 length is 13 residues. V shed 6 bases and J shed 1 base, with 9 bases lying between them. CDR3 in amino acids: CASSLTENTEAFF. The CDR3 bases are TGTGCCAGCAGCCTGACAGAGAACACTGAAGCTTTCTTT.